These 26 T cell receptor beta chains originate from one sample sequenced in a study of blood T cell repertoires in COVID-19. Clones were read by immunoSEQ multiplex PCR, and TCRdb kept only the in-frame ones, dropping some. The profile covers roughly 430,000 clones, with 88% appearing a single time and around 2% taken by the ten largest. Source material: PBMCs or T cells enriched from blood (not recorded which). The receptors were sampled from a woman aged 40 to 50 with acute COVID-19.

The chain combines TRBV7-8 with TRBJ2-3, with 7 bases matching TRBD2. This CDR3 spans 16 amino acids. Germline V gives CDR1 SGHVS, CDR2 FQNEAQ. After removal of 5 bases from V and 3 bases from J, the junction contained 11 bases not matched to a gene. The CDR3: CASSLGTTRGTDTQYF. CDR3 DNA: TGTGCCAGCAGCCTCGGGACTACTCGGGGTACAGATACGCAGTATTTT.

This clone came up once. This sequence joins TRBV24-1 and TRBJ2-1; 8 bases are a match to TRBD2. This CDR3 has 16 residues. Germline values: CDR1 KGHDR, CDR2 SFDVKD. V shed 0 bases, J shed 5 bases, and the junction held 5 bases outside the gene matches. The CDR3 nucleotides read TGTGCCACCAGTGATTTGCGAGCGGGGGCCAACAATGAGCAGTTCTTC. Translating it yields CATSDLRAGANNEQFF.

The V and J genes are TRBV3-1 (or the pseudogene TRBV3-2) and TRBJ1-1, with unresolved D. Trimming shortened V by 3 bases and J by 4 bases, and 9 bases separated the two germline ends. This CDR3 has 13 amino acids. Germline-derived CDR1 and CDR2 are LGHDT and YNNKEL (reference sequence). This CDR3 is CASSQSTGTEAFF. The CDR3 DNA reads TGTGCCAGCAGCCAGAGTACCGGCACTGAAGCTTTCTTT.

The V call is TRBV11-2, the J call TRBJ2-5; 9 bases line up with TRBD1. CDR1 is SGHAT, CDR2 FQNNGV, per germline. Germline trimming cut 3 bases from V and 3 bases from J; bases unmatched to any gene: 5. CDR3 size: 15 residues. The DNA of the CDR3 is TGTGCCAGCAGCTTGACAGGGGGGTGGGAAGAGACCCAGTACTTC. Its protein is CASSLTGGWEETQYF.

The CDR3 sequence: CASRRGSNNMNTEAFF. CDR3 DNA: TGTGCCAGCAGAAGGGGGTCCAATAACATGAACACTGAAGCTTTCTTT. The gene calls are TRBV11-2 and TRBJ1-1; TRBD1 is a possible D gene (6 bases). Germline CDR1 reads SGHAT; CDR2 reads FQNNGV. V shed 6 bases and J shed 0 bases, with 17 bases lying between them. This CDR3 comprises 16 residues.

This chain connects TRBV7-9 to TRBJ2-5, with 7 bases identical to TRBD1. Germline CDR1 SEHNR, CDR2 FQNEAQ (reference sequence). The length of the CDR3 is 14 residues. Trimming cost V 1 base and J 3 bases; bases outside gene matches: 2. Here the CDR3 DNA reads TGTGCCAGCAGCTTAGAAGGGGGCGAAGAGACCCAGTACTTC. Translated: CASSLEGGEETQYF.

The V call is TRBV27, the J call TRBJ2-1, with 9 bases matching TRBD1. The V gene's germline CDR1 is MNHEY and CDR2 SMNVEV (reference sequence). The CDR3 totals 14 residues. The J segment lost 6 bases and the V segment lost 4 bases, leaving 4 bases of the junction unmatched. The chain's CDR3 is CASSSTGGINEQFF. Written as DNA, the CDR3 is TGTGCCAGCAGTTCGACAGGGGGGATCAATGAGCAGTTCTTC.

This chain links TRBV2 with TRBJ1-6; no clear D gene. Trimming shortened V by 3 bases and J by 12 bases, and 18 bases separated the two germline ends. Germline V gene data show CDR1 as SNHLY and CDR2 as FYNNEI. The CDR3 runs to 15 residues. This chain's CDR3 is CASSEAAMGSGPLHF. CDR3 coding DNA: TGTGCCAGCAGTGAGGCGGCAATGGGTAGTGGACCCCTCCACTTT. The full variable domain, rest sourced from reference TRBV2 and TRBJ1-6, is EPEVTQTPSHQVTQMGQEVILRCVPISNHLYFYWYRQILGQKVEFLVSFYNNEISEKSEIFDDQFSVERPDGSNFTLKIRSTKLEDSAMYFCASSEAAMGSGPLHFGNGTRLTVT.

The rearrangement links TRBV10-3 to TRBJ2-3; D is uncertain. Germline V lookup: CDR1 ENHRY, CDR2 SYGVKD. The CDR3 is 14 residues long. The V end lost 10 bases, the J end lost 2 bases, and 16 bases lay between the germline ends. CDR3 residues: CATWAGPFTDTQYF. Written as DNA, the CDR3 is TGTGCCACGTGGGCCGGCCCATTCACAGATACGCAGTATTTT.

V gene TRBV6-1 combines with J gene TRBJ2-1, with TRBD2 matching over 10 bases. The V gene end was trimmed by 2 bases and the J gene end by 9 bases; junction bases not matched to a gene: 4. The CDR3 has 14 amino acids. CDR1 is MNHNS, CDR2 SASEGT, per germline. The CDR3, as DNA: TGTGCCAGCAGTGAACCGGGACTAGCGTTTGAGCAGTTCTTC. It yields the protein CASSEPGLAFEQFF.

This sequence joins TRBV14 and TRBJ1-5, with 10 positions matching TRBD1. Germline values: CDR1 SGHDN, CDR2 FVKESK. CDR3 length equals 19 residues. The ends lost 2 bases at V and 2 bases at J; junction bases unmatched: 12. In nucleotides, the CDR3 is TGTGCCAGCAGCCAAAAGAGGGGGACCGGGACAGGGGGCAATCAGCCCCAGCATTTT. Translation gives CASSQKRGTGTGGNQPQHF.

The chain links TRBV12-3 or TRBV12-4 to TRBJ1-2; 7 bases fit TRBD1. CDR3 length: 12 residues. The V gene end was trimmed by 4 bases and the J gene end by 11 bases; junction bases not matched to a gene: 7. CDR3 bases: TGTGCCAGCAGTTCGTTGACAGGGATTTACACCTTC. Its protein product is CASSSLTGIYTF.

The V call is TRBV19, the J call TRBJ1-4; D gene ambiguous. Germline V gives CDR1 LNHDA, CDR2 SQIVND (reference sequence). CDR3 size: 16 residues. The V end was cut by 3 bases, the J end by 3 bases, with 14 bases between. The CDR3 DNA is TGTGCCAGTAGTATCCGCAGCCTCGGGTCTAATGAAAAACTGTTTTTT. This codes for CASSIRSLGSNEKLFF.

The chain recombines TRBV5-4 with TRBJ1-5; D is perhaps TRBD1 (6 bases). CDR3 size: 15 residues. The ends were cut back, 5 bases at V and 3 bases at J, with 15 bases in the middle. Germline-derived CDR1 and CDR2 are SGHNT and YYREEE (reference sequence). In DNA form, the CDR3 reads TGTGCCAGCAGTAATGGGACAACTAACAATCAGCCCCAGCATTTT. It translates to CASSNGTTNNQPQHF. Complete variable domain (other parts from reference TRBV5-4 and TRBJ1-5): ETGVTQSPTHLIKTRGQQVTLRCSSQSGHNTVSWYQQALGQGPQFIFQYYREEENGRGNFPPRFSGLQFPNYSSELNVNALELDDSALYLCASSNGTTNNQPQHFGDGTRLSIL.

This chain links TRBV19 with TRBJ1-1; 7 nucleotides agree with TRBD1. V dropped 7 bases and J dropped 0; count of bases not matched to a gene: 14. The CDR3 has 17 residues. Germline CDR1 reads LNHDA; CDR2 reads SQIVND (reference sequence). The chain's CDR3 is CASNTGVLRDMNTEAFF. CDR3 sequence (DNA): TGTGCCAGTAATACAGGGGTTTTAAGGGATATGAACACTGAAGCTTTCTTT.

This clone was seen a few times. CDR3 sequence: CATSDSGTSGGKDIQYF. The CDR3 DNA follows: TGTGCCACCAGTGATTCTGGGACTAGCGGGGGGAAGGACATTCAGTACTTC. The gene calls are TRBV24-1 and TRBJ2-4, with TRBD2 matching 15 bases. CDR1 is KGHDR and CDR2 is SFDVKD in the germline V gene. This CDR3 has 17 amino acids. V was clipped by 2 bases and J by 8 bases; unmatched bases: 6.

The CDR3 DNA sequence: TGTGCCAGCAGTACCGCGACAGGGGTCGGTGGCTACACCTTC. Its translation: CASSTATGVGGYTF. The chain employs TRBV2 and TRBJ1-2, with 8 bases matching TRBD1. The CDR3 has 14 amino acids. Germline V lookup: CDR1 SNHLY, CDR2 FYNNEI. With V trimmed by 5 bases and J by 7 bases, 9 bases remained unmatched.

The chain joins TRBV30 to TRBJ1-1; 10 positions agree with TRBD1. Germline V gives CDR1 GTSNPN, CDR2 SVGIG (reference sequence). The CDR3 spans 17 residues. V was clipped by 1 base and J by 1 base; unmatched bases: 9. CDR3: CAWSAGTGVWSNTEAFF. DNA for the CDR3: TGTGCCTGGAGTGCCGGGACAGGGGTATGGTCGAACACTGAAGCTTTCTTT.

This chain links TRBV7-9 with TRBJ2-5; TRBD2 matches 10 bases. The CDR3 is 16 residues long. Looked up from germline, CDR1 is SEHNR and CDR2 is FQNEAQ (reference sequence). The junction had 12 bases not matched to a gene; V was cut back by 7 bases and J by 4 bases. The CDR3: CASTYLISGGIETQYF. CDR3 in DNA: TGTGCCAGCACCTACCTGATTAGCGGGGGGATAGAGACCCAGTACTTC. The full variable domain, completed using reference TRBV7-9 and TRBJ2-5, is DTGVSQNPRHKITKRGQNVTFRCDPISEHNRLYWYRQTLGQGPEFLTYFQNEAQLEKSRLLSDRFSAERPKGSFSTLEIQRTEQGDSAMYLCASTYLISGGIETQYFGPGTRLLVL.

The chain is built from TRBV5-4 and TRBJ2-1; 7 nucleotides agree with TRBD1. V shed 2 bases and J 5 bases; nucleotides not matched to a gene: 7. CDR1 SGHNT and CDR2 YYREEE come from the germline V gene (reference sequence). The CDR3 totals 15 residues. CDR3 nucleotide sequence: TGTGCCAGCAGCTTTGCAACAGGGGCGGACAATGAGCAGTTCTTC. This translates into CASSFATGADNEQFF.

CDR3 residues: CASSSGVRFF. Written as DNA, the CDR3 is TGTGCCAGCAGCTCAGGGGTAAGGTTCTTC. The chain links TRBV6-5 to TRBJ2-1, with a weak D call TRBD1 (6 bases). The V gene's germline CDR1 is MNHEY and CDR2 SVGAGI. There are 10 residues in the CDR3. The V and J ends lost 6 bases and 15 bases respectively, with 12 bases between them.

The rearrangement links TRBV3-1 (or the pseudogene TRBV3-2) to TRBJ2-5, with TRBD2 identical over 13 bases. The V gene's germline CDR1 is LGHDT and CDR2 YNNKEL (reference sequence). Trimming removed 4 bases from V and 1 base from J; junction bases left unmatched: 3. This CDR3 is built from 16 residues. The CDR3 is CASSLRTSGGQETQYF. In DNA form, the CDR3 reads TGTGCCAGCAGCCTCCGGACTAGCGGGGGCCAAGAGACCCAGTACTTC.

The chain has TRBV7-8 and TRBJ2-3; D may be TRBD2 (5 bases). Trimming removed 7 bases from V and 0 bases from J, with 8 bases in between. Germline assignment: CDR1 SGHVS and CDR2 FQNEAQ. This CDR3 contains 13 residues. The CDR3 nucleotides are TGTGCCAGCATCAGGACTAGCACAGATACGCAGTATTTT. Residues: CASIRTSTDTQYF.

This rearrangement joins TRBV15 to TRBJ1-5; 7 nucleotides agree with TRBD1. Trimming cost V 3 bases and J 5 bases; bases outside gene matches: 4. CDR1 and CDR2 (germline): LNHNV, YYDKDF (reference sequence). The CDR3 length is 14 residues. The CDR3 is CATSRPQGDQPQHF. CDR3 nucleotide sequence: TGTGCCACCAGCAGGCCTCAGGGGGATCAGCCCCAGCATTTT.

This sequence joins TRBV7-8 and TRBJ2-7, with 7 bases lining up with TRBD2. V was pared by 4 bases and J by 3 bases, with 9 bases of the junction left unmatched. From germline, CDR1 is SGHVS and CDR2 FQNEAQ. This CDR3 has 15 amino acids. The CDR3 sequence: CASSSYTGTNYEQYF. CDR3 coding DNA: TGTGCCAGCAGCTCCTATACCGGGACTAACTACGAGCAGTACTTC.

CDR3 sequence (DNA): TGTGCCAGCAGTCGACCGGGACAGAACTCCTACAATGAGCAGTTCTTC. Translating gives CASSRPGQNSYNEQFF. The V gene is TRBV6-6, the J gene TRBJ2-1, with 7 bases that match TRBD1. The germline CDR1 and CDR2 sequences are MNHNY and SVGAGI (reference sequence). V shed 5 bases and J 0 bases; nucleotides not matched to a gene: 7. The CDR3 spans 16 residues.